The subject of this entry is one T cell receptor beta chain. The antigen is unknown. These data come from a study of vaccination effects on CD4 cells after COVID-19. The CDR3 sequence is 15 residues long. J lost 3 bases, V lost 3 bases, and 6 bases had no gene match. CDR1 WNHNN and CDR2 SYGVQD come from the germline V gene (reference sequence). Clones were read by immunoSEQ multiplex PCR, and TCRdb kept only the in-frame ones, dropping some. The sample has tens of thousands of clones, about 70% seen once. Ahead of sequencing, the ViraFEST assay grew antigen-specific CD4+ T cells using viral peptide pools. Once cultured for roughly nine days, the cells underwent separation to obtain CD4+ T cells.

This sequence originates from a human donor who received a COVID-19 vaccine. This chain connects TRBV10-1 to TRBJ2-3, with 7 nucleotides matching TRBD1. The sample was CD4+ T cells from PBMCs cultured with HCoV-229E spike peptides, taken before COVID-19 vaccination. DNA of the CDR3: TGCGCCAGCAGTGACGGGACAGTGAGAACAGATACGCAGTATTTT. It is translated as CASSDGTVRTDTQYF.